The 3 T cell receptor beta chains reported below all come from one sample, sequenced in a study of glioma-infiltrating T cells. TCR alpha and beta CDR3 regions were amplified from RNA using iRepertoire nested multiplex PCR. MiXCR, applied by TCRdb to the multiplex PCR reads, yields one record per CDR3 protein. Among under 200,000 distinct CDR3 sequences listed, about 32% were seen once. Sample: glioma tissue, nonneoplastic brain tissue, or PBMCs (not recorded which). These receptors all come from a human donor with low-grade glioma or glioblastoma, undergoing nonglioma brain surgery, or in good health (not recorded which).

This clonotype was detected ten times or more. The chain recombines TRBV5-1 with TRBJ2-7, with a possible D match to TRBD1 (6 bases). V dropped 4 bases and J dropped 0 bases, with 17 bases sitting between them. The V gene's germline CDR1 is SGHRS and CDR2 YFSETQ. The CDR3 contains 16 residues. The CDR3 protein is CASSINDRTSSYEQYF. CDR3 DNA sequence: TGCGCCAGCAGCATAAACGACAGGACCAGCTCCTACGAGCAGTACTTC.

Concerning this clonotype itself: This may be a read error: a much more frequent sequence differs by one nucleotide. This chain connects TRBV4-1 to TRBJ2-1; 8 bases map to TRBD2. The V gene's germline CDR1 is MGHRA and CDR2 YSYEKL. The CDR3 totals 17 residues. The CDR3: CASGQSESGSYYNEQFF. The CDR3 region has the DNA TGCGCCAGCGGCCAAAGTGAAAGCGGGAGTTACTACAATGAGCAGTTCTTC.

This clonotype has only a few counts. The J gene is TRBJ2-7, the V gene TRBV12-3 or TRBV12-4; 9 nucleotides match TRBD1. Unmatched junction bases numbered 2, after V lost 1 base and J lost 1 base. This CDR3 comprises 15 residues. The DNA for the CDR3 is TGTGCCAGCAGTTTAGGGGACAGGGTTTCCTACGAGCAGTACTTC. Protein sequence: CASSLGDRVSYEQYF.